Below, 27 T cell receptor beta chains from the same sample are listed, as sequenced in a study of patients and donors after allogeneic stem cell transplantation. MiXCR was run by TCRdb on the RT-PCR reads, yielding one entry per CDR3 protein. Here the sample spans about 960,000 distinct CDR3 sequences, roughly 18% being singletons. The sample comprised blood, either unsorted or a sorted T cell fraction (not recorded which). The source is a human donor who was either an allogeneic HSCT recipient or a stem cell or donor lymphocyte infusion donor (not recorded which). It is not recorded whose cells these are; they may come from a transplant donor.

V usage is TRBV20-1 and J usage is TRBJ2-1, with 11 bases lining up with TRBD2. The V segment lost 2 bases and the J segment 8 bases; nucleotides outside the gene matches: 8. The length of the CDR3 is 15 residues. Germline-derived CDR1 and CDR2 are DFQATT and SNEGSKA (reference sequence). CDR3 sequence (DNA): TGCAGTGCTAGAAATACTAGCGGGAGTTCCTATGAGCAGTTCTTC. This sequence encodes CSARNTSGSSYEQFF.

V and J are TRBV5-6 and TRBJ2-3; D is possibly TRBD1 or TRBD2 (5 bases each). The germline V gene encodes CDR1 SGHDT and CDR2 YYEEEE. CDR3 length: 15 residues. The germline V and J ends were trimmed by 3 bases and 0 bases, with 11 bases remaining between them. CDR3 bases: TGTGCCAGCAGCTGGGGGACGGTGAGCACAGATACGCAGTATTTT. The encoded protein is CASSWGTVSTDTQYF.

This clonotype was seen a handful of times. The chain joins TRBV6-1 to TRBJ1-5; no definite D call. Per germline, CDR1 MNHNS and CDR2 SASEGT. Trimming took off 3 bases at V and 3 bases at J, with 9 bases between the two ends. The CDR3 runs to 14 residues. CDR3 sequence reads: CASSDQAYNQPQHF. In DNA form, the CDR3 reads TGTGCCAGCAGTGATCAGGCATACAATCAGCCCCAGCATTTT.

This clonotype was recorded many times. This chain connects TRBV12-3 or TRBV12-4 to TRBJ1-5, with D unresolved. V was shortened by 1 base and J by 0 bases, with 7 bases between the two germline ends. CDR3 size: 15 residues. The CDR3 DNA follows: TGTGCCAGCAGTTTAGGGCAGAGTAGCAATCAGCCCCAGCATTTT. Translating it yields CASSLGQSSNQPQHF.

This clonotype has more than one count but fewer than ten. One end of the junction is discordant with germline, which a read error may explain. The CDR3 bases are TGTGCCAGCAGTGCCTACCATGAGCAGTTCTTC. This sequence encodes CASSAYHEQFF. This chain connects TRBV6-2 or TRBV6-3 to TRBJ2-1; D unresolved. CDR1 MNHEY and CDR2 SVGEGT come from the germline V gene. The length of the CDR3 is 11 residues.

This clonotype was counted only a few times. The CDR3 region has the DNA TGCGCCAGCAGGAACGGATTTAACTATGGCTACACCTTC. It encodes CASRNGFNYGYTF. The J gene is TRBJ1-2, the V gene TRBV5-1; D ambiguous. This CDR3 has 13 residues. V lost 5 bases, J lost 1 base, and 9 bases lay in between. Germline lookup yields CDR1 SGHRS and CDR2 YFSETQ. The full variable domain, its missing parts supplied by reference TRBV5-1 and TRBJ1-2, is KAGVTQTPRYLIKTRGQQVTLSCSPISGHRSVSWYQQTPGQGLQFLFEYFSETQRNKGNFPGRFSGRQFSNSRSEMNVSTLELGDSALYLCASRNGFNYGYTFGSGTRLTVV.

This clonotype came up a few times. The CDR3 DNA follows: TGTGCCAGTAGTATAGAGCCCAGGGGGAAGACCCAGTACTTC. Amino acids: CASSIEPRGKTQYF. The chain employs TRBV19 and TRBJ2-5, with TRBD1 identical over 7 bases. The V and J ends lost 0 bases and 6 bases, in that order; junction bases with no gene match: 4. CDR1 and CDR2 from the germline V gene are LNHDA and SQIVND (reference sequence). This CDR3 comprises 14 residues.

This clonotype was counted at least ten times. The chain recombines TRBV20-1 with TRBJ2-7, with D maybe TRBD1 (6 bases). The CDR3 runs to 15 residues. Trimming took off 5 bases at V and 5 bases at J, with 22 bases between the two ends. The germline V gene has CDR1 DFQATT and CDR2 SNEGSKA (reference sequence). The CDR3 sequence: CSAPPLGTYYDEQYF. The CDR3 DNA is TGCAGTGCTCCGCCTCTTGGGACATACTACGACGAGCAGTACTTC.

The chain links TRBV20-1 to TRBJ2-1, with TRBD2 identical over 7 bases. The germline V gene has CDR1 DFQATT and CDR2 SNEGSKA (reference sequence). V lost 5 bases and J lost 8; bases outside the gene matches: 15. The CDR3 runs to 15 residues. The CDR3 nucleotides read TGCAGTGCTGGGAAAGCGGGGCACTGGTGGGATGAGCAGTTCTTC. Protein product: CSAGKAGHWWDEQFF.

There are a few counts of this clonotype. The chain recombines TRBV5-1 with TRBJ2-6, with 7 bases matching TRBD1. V gave up 4 bases and J gave up 4 bases; unmatched junction bases: 8. In germline, CDR1 is SGHRS, CDR2 YFSETQ. CDR3 size: 16 residues. CDR3 DNA: TGCGCCAGCAGCGGAAGACAGGGCTCCGGGGCCAACGTCCTGACTTTC. Encoded protein: CASSGRQGSGANVLTF. The full variable domain, in which reference TRBV5-1 and TRBJ2-6 provide the parts outside the CDR3, is KAGVTQTPRYLIKTRGQQVTLSCSPISGHRSVSWYQQTPGQGLQFLFEYFSETQRNKGNFPGRFSGRQFSNSRSEMNVSTLELGDSALYLCASSGRQGSGANVLTFGAGSRLTVL.

The chain links TRBV11-1 to TRBJ2-6; perhaps TRBD1 as D (7 bases). In germline, CDR1 is SGHAT, CDR2 FQDESV (reference sequence). V lost 4 bases to trimming and J lost 0 bases, with 19 bases between them. This CDR3 comprises 19 residues. The CDR3 DNA is TGTGCCAGCAGCTCCACCCGGAGGGACAGCGTCTCTGGGGCCAACGTCCTGACTTTC. It codes for CASSSTRRDSVSGANVLTF.

The CDR3 reads CASSPGPPLNTEAFF. The DNA for the CDR3 is TGTGCCAGCAGCCCGGGTCCCCCTTTGAACACTGAAGCTTTCTTT. The genes are TRBV13 and TRBJ1-1; no clear D. Germline V gene sequence: CDR1 PRHDT, CDR2 FYEKMQ (reference sequence). With 5 bases removed from V and 0 bases from J, the gap between germline ends came to 13 bases. This CDR3 comprises 15 residues.

There are a few counts of this clonotype. The rearrangement joins TRBV7-2 to TRBJ1-2; 7 bases match TRBD1. Germline-derived CDR1 and CDR2 are SGHTA and FQGNSA. J lost 6 bases, V lost 5 bases, and 6 bases had no gene match. The CDR3 runs to 13 residues. The chain's CDR3 is CASSVGQADGYTF. CDR3 in DNA: TGTGCCAGCAGCGTCGGACAGGCTGATGGCTACACCTTC.

This clonotype was seen only a few times. The genes are TRBV9 and TRBJ2-3; 10 positions agree with TRBD2. Losses at the gene ends were 2 bases for V and 3 bases for J; bases not matched to a gene: 3. Germline CDR1 is SGDLS and CDR2 is YYNGEE. The CDR3 spans 15 residues. For the CDR3, the DNA is TGTGCCAGCAGCGTGGAGCGGGAGGGGACAGATACGCAGTATTTT. It encodes CASSVEREGTDTQYF.

This clonotype was recorded a few times. This chain joins TRBV10-3 and TRBJ1-2, with 8 bases lining up with TRBD1. The CDR3 is made up of 12 amino acids. From germline, CDR1 is ENHRY and CDR2 SYGVKD. The trim removed 5 bases at V and 6 bases at J, leaving 2 bases unmatched. The CDR3 coding sequence is TGTGCCATCAGTAAGACAGGGGATGGCTACACCTTC. Protein: CAISKTGDGYTF.

This clonotype has only a few counts. The CDR3 DNA reads as TGTGCCATCAGTGAGTCGGGGGGGCAGCGAGAGCAGTACTTC. This codes for CAISESGGQREQYF. V gene TRBV10-3 combines with J gene TRBJ2-7, with D possibly TRBD2 on 7 matching bases. This CDR3 is 14 amino acids long. Germline-derived CDR1 and CDR2 are ENHRY and SYGVKD. V dropped 0 bases and J dropped 7 bases, with 13 bases sitting between them.

The chain combines TRBV9 with TRBJ2-4, with 11 bases identical to TRBD1. V gave up 4 bases and J gave up 9 bases; unmatched junction bases: 6. This CDR3 spans 14 amino acids. From germline, CDR1 is SGDLS and CDR2 YYNGEE. CDR3 nucleotide sequence: TGTGCCAGCAGCTCCGGGACAGGGGGTTTCATTCAGTACTTC. It is translated as CASSSGTGGFIQYF.

This clonotype was counted ten times or more. V is TRBV29-1 and J is TRBJ2-3, with 7 positions matching TRBD2. The CDR3 runs 12 residues. V lost 4 bases to trimming and J lost 6 bases; unmatched junction nucleotides: 4. CDR1 and CDR2 (germline): SQVTM, ANQGSEA. CDR3 protein: CSVVTGGDTQYF. The CDR3 nucleotides are TGCAGCGTTGTAACGGGAGGCGATACGCAGTATTTT.

CDR3 amino acids: CASSYSPNLGDGYTF. The CDR3, as DNA: TGTGCCAGCAGTTACTCCCCGAACCTAGGGGATGGCTACACCTTC. This rearrangement joins TRBV6-5 to TRBJ1-2, with D maybe TRBD1 (5 bases). The CDR3 spans 15 residues. V gave up 0 bases and J gave up 6 bases, with 14 bases separating them. Looked up from germline, CDR1 is MNHEY and CDR2 is SVGAGI.

This clonotype was detected a few times. The V gene is TRBV5-1, the J gene TRBJ1-1, with TRBD1 matching 7 bases. CDR1 and CDR2 from the germline V gene are SGHRS and YFSETQ. V was pared by 6 bases and J by 2 bases, with 13 bases of the junction left unmatched. There are 16 residues in the CDR3. As DNA, the CDR3 is TGCGCCAGCAAAGACATCGAAGACAGGGCTAACACTGAAGCTTTCTTT. Translation: CASKDIEDRANTEAFF.

V is TRBV6-2 or TRBV6-3 and J is TRBJ2-3, with TRBD1 as a possible D gene (6 bases). Trimming removed 5 bases from V and 6 bases from J, with 15 bases in between. This CDR3 has 14 amino acids. CDR1 and CDR2 (germline): MNHEY, SVGEGT. In DNA form, the CDR3 reads TGTGCCAGCAGTCATCTAACAGGGCGGGATACGCAGTATTTT. Protein: CASSHLTGRDTQYF.

This chain links TRBV5-5 with TRBJ1-1; no clear D. The V gene's germline CDR1 is SGHKS and CDR2 YYEKEE (reference sequence). Trimming cost V 3 bases and J 4 bases, with 10 bases left between them. The CDR3 loop spans 13 amino acids. CDR3 residues: CASSWWLGTEAFF. CDR3 nucleotide sequence: TGTGCCAGCAGCTGGTGGTTGGGCACTGAAGCTTTCTTT.

This clonotype was counted between two and nine times. This chain connects TRBV2 to TRBJ2-1; a weak D match, TRBD2 (5 bases). The germline V gene encodes CDR1 SNHLY and CDR2 FYNNEI. V gave up 0 bases and J gave up 10 bases, with 16 bases separating them. The CDR3 loop spans 15 amino acids. In DNA, the CDR3 is TGTGCCAGCAGTGAAGCGAGGGCTGCCTCCGGCGAGCAGTTCTTC. Translation: CASSEARAASGEQFF. The whole variable domain, filled in from reference TRBV2 and TRBJ2-1, reads EPEVTQTPSHQVTQMGQEVILRCVPISNHLYFYWYRQILGQKVEFLVSFYNNEISEKSEIFDDQFSVERPDGSNFTLKIRSTKLEDSAMYFCASSEARAASGEQFFGPGTRLTVL.

This clonotype was observed a handful of times. The genes are TRBV7-2 and TRBJ1-2; TRBD1 might be the D (5 bases). V gave up 2 bases and J gave up 6 bases, with 13 bases separating them. Germline CDR1 and CDR2: SGHTA and FQGNSA. The CDR3 covers 14 residues. The CDR3 spells CASSLLPMGDGYTF. The CDR3 DNA is TGTGCCAGCAGCTTACTCCCCATGGGGGATGGCTACACCTTC.

This clonotype has more than one count but fewer than ten. This chain links TRBV25-1 with TRBJ2-7; 9 bases line up with TRBD2. Trimming took 4 bases from V and 6 from J; bases not matched to a gene: 10. The CDR3 sequence is 15 residues long. Per germline, CDR1 MGHDK and CDR2 SYGVNS. The CDR3 DNA sequence: TGTGCCAGCAGTGCCTCCGGGTCGCGGGGGGGCGAGCAGTACTTC. Translating gives CASSASGSRGGEQYF.

This chain joins TRBV15 and TRBJ2-2; 7 nucleotides line up with TRBD2. The V gene end was trimmed by 0 bases and the J gene end by 7 bases; junction bases not matched to a gene: 5. This CDR3 is built from 15 residues. Per the germline V gene, CDR1 is LNHNV and CDR2 is YYDKDF (reference sequence). CDR3 region: CATSRDLAGDGELFF. In DNA form, the CDR3 reads TGTGCCACCAGCAGAGACTTGGCGGGGGACGGGGAGCTGTTTTTT.

The rearrangement joins TRBV9 to TRBJ2-1; 12 nucleotides line up with TRBD2. The length of the CDR3 is 15 residues. Germline-derived CDR1 and CDR2 are SGDLS and YYNGEE. The V and J ends lost 4 bases and 7 bases, in that order; junction bases with no gene match: 6. CDR3 bases: TGTGCCAGCAGCATCTCTAGCGGGGGGGCAAATGAGCAGTTCTTC. Encoded protein: CASSISSGGANEQFF.